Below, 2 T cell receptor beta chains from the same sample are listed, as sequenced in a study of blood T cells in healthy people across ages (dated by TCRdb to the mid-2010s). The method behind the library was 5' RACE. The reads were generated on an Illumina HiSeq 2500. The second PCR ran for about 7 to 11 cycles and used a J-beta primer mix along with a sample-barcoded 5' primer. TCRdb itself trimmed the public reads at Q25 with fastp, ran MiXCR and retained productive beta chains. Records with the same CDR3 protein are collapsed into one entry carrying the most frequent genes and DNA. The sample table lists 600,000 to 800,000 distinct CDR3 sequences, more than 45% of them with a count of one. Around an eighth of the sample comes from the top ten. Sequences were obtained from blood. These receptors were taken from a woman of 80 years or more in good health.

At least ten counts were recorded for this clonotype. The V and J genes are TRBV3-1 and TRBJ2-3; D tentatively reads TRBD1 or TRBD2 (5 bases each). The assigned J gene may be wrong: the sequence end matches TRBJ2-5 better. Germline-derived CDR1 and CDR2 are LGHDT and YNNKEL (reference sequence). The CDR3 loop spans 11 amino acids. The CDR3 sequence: CASSQRDTQYF. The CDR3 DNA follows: TGTGCCAGCAGCCAAAGGGACACCCAGTACTTC.

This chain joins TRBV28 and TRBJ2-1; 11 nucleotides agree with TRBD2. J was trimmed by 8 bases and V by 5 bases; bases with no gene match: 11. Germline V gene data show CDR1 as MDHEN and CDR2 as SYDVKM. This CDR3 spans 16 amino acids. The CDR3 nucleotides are TGTGCCAGCAGTGTCTCGACTAGCGGGGTGAGGGATGAGCAGTTCTTC. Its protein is CASSVSTSGVRDEQFF.